This note documents a single T cell receptor beta chain sequence. Its cognate antigen is unknown. The library tagged each cDNA molecule with unique molecular identifiers. Per the original methods: The median was about 96,000 TCRs per sample, ranging 23,224 to 690,600. TCRdb reanalysed the RACE reads using MiXCR and keeps one entry per CDR3 protein. What appears here as the V and J calls and clone size reflects TCRdb's work, not the paper's. The sample lists about 77,000 distinct CDR3 sequences, roughly 7.9% occurring once. The sample belongs to a study of human T cells and chemical hapten exposure. Whole-study findings and limits: DPC sensitization left the count of TCRs above 1 in 1000 unchanged.

The V gene's germline CDR1 is MNHNY and CDR2 SVGAGI (reference sequence). V lost 0 bases and J lost 5; bases outside the gene matches: 1. The CDR3 runs 13 residues. Time point defined: healthy volunteer bleed at 6 weeks. Total RNA was isolated from unfractionated whole blood. The chain couples TRBV6-6 to TRBJ2-7; 7 bases map to TRBD2. The receptor comes from a female donor in good health. Some clones in this sample may be carry-over from other donors' samples. The sequencing sample was made of whole blood. The CDR3 sequence: CASSYSRGDEQYF. CDR3 bases: TGTGCCAGCAGTTACTCCCGGGGGGACGAGCAGTACTTC.